This T cell receptor beta chain emerged from a study of T cell responses to AZD1222 COVID-19 vaccine. Study-level points and caveats: Baseline serology detected seropositivity in only a handful of AZD1222 recipients. Among the donors, most were white British and more were female, and clonal diversity was possibly underestimated.

V lost 6 bases to trimming and J lost 7 bases; unmatched junction nucleotides: 15. This CDR3 has 17 amino acids. Germline CDR1 is MNHEY and CDR2 is SVGEGT. Some clones are missing from TCRdb's copy, which holds only in-frame ones; the method was immunoSEQ multiplex PCR. Here the sample spans 83,000 or so clones, approximately 90% being singletons. Details on this clone: Its antigen is currently unknown.

Pooled samples include second doses given at about 4 or 12 weeks. This chain joins TRBV6-2 or TRBV6-3 and TRBJ1-6; 7 bases fit TRBD1. The specimen was peripheral blood, collected 28 days after the second AZD1222 dose. The sequence was obtained from an adult who received the AZD1222 COVID-19 vaccine. CDR3 loop: CASSSPGRQGPNSPLHF. DNA for the CDR3: TGTGCCAGCAGCAGCCCCGGCCGACAGGGACCGAATTCACCCCTCCACTTT.